Reported below is one TCR beta chain. This entry belongs to a study of blood T cell repertoires in COVID-19. Trimming shortened V by 2 bases and J by 5 bases, and 13 bases separated the two germline ends. The V gene's germline CDR1 is SGHVS and CDR2 FNYEAQ. This CDR3 contains 15 residues. Profiling relied on immunoSEQ multiplex PCR, and the TCRdb table lists in-frame clones only, not all of them. This repertoire shows about 86,000 clones, approximately 82% found once; its top ten account for 1.2%. What was sequenced was peripheral blood. This TCR came from a woman older than 75 with acute or convalescent COVID-19. V is TRBV7-6 and J is TRBJ1-5, with a weak D call TRBD1 (6 bases). The CDR3 bases are TGTGCCAGCAGCTTAACAACAGGGAAGGATCAGCCCCAGCATTTT. This encodes CASSLTTGKDQPQHF. Combining the CDR3 with reference TRBV7-6 and TRBJ1-5 gives the whole variable domain GAGVSQSPRYKVTKRGQDVALRCDPISGHVSLYWYRQALGQGPEFLTYFNYEAQQDKSGLPNDRFSAERPEGSISTLTIQRTEQRDSAMYRCASSLTTGKDQPQHFGDGTRLSIL.